The rows below give T cell receptor beta chains drawn from one sample of a study of beta chain features in type 1 diabetes. Method: immunoSEQ multiplex PCR; TCRdb's copy keeps in-frame clones and lacks some. In the table there are a few hundred thousand clones, 8% to 10% of which are singletons. Sequencing was performed on central memory CD4+ T cells from blood. Receptors originate from a man under 40 with type 1 diabetes. The CDR3 runs from the conserved cysteine through the conserved F or W. D genes are given only for firm matches. The size field is filled for only some rows; it gives once, few, many or a size class.

>TRBV9|many|NA|TRBJ1-5
TGTGCCAGCAGCCCCCGGGTAGGGAGCAATCAGCCCCAGCATTTT
CASSPRVGSNQPQHF
>TRBV28|NA|NA|TRBJ1-1
TGTGCCAGCAGCCCTCCAACGAATATGAACACTGAAGCTTTCTTT
CASSPPTNMNTEAFF
>TRBV5-1|few|NA|TRBJ2-5
TGCGCCAGCAGCTCCTTAGGGGGTTTTCAAGAGACCCAGTACTTC
CASSSLGGFQETQYF
>TRBV7-2|NA|NA|TRBJ1-2
TGTGCCAGCAGCTTAGCAAACAGGATTGGCTACACCTTC
CASSLANRIGYTF
>TRBV9|NA|NA|TRBJ1-1
TGTGCCAGCAGCCCAGCGGACACTGAAGCTTTCTTT
CASSPADTEAFF
>TRBV10-3|NA|NA|TRBJ1-5
TGTGCCAGCAGTTATGGGCGCGGGAATCAGCCCCAGCATTTT
CASSYGRGNQPQHF
>TRBV4-2|few|NA|TRBJ2-6
TGTGCCAGCAGCCTCCGGGGCACTATCTCTGGGGCCAACGTCCTGACTTTC
CASSLRGTISGANVLTF
>TRBV7-2|NA|NA|TRBJ2-3
TGTGCCAGCAGACGTCTTGTCGGGAGCGGCACAGATACGCAGTATTTT
CASRRLVGSGTDTQYF
>TRBV7-9|NA|NA|TRBJ2-5
TGTGCCAGCAGCATGGGGGCTACCAGTTATGGACAGTACTTC
CASSMGATSYGQYF
>TRBV7-2|few|TRBD1|TRBJ2-5
TGTGCCAGCAGCCAAGGCTGGACAGGGGAAGAGACCCAGTACTTC
CASSQGWTGEETQYF